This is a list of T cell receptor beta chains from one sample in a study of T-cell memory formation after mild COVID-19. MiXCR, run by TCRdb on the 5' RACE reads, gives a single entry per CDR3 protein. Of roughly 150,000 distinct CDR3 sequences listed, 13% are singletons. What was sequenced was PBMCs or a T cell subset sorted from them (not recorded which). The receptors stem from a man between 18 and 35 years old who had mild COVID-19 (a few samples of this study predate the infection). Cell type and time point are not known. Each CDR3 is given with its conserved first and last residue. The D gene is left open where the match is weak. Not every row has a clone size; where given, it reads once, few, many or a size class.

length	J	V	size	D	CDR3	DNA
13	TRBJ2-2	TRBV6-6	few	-	CASRISNTGELFF	TGTGCCAGCAGAATTTCGAACACCGGGGAGCTGTTTTTT
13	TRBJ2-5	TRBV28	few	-	CASSLGTASPQYF	TGTGCCAGCAGTTTAGGGACGGCGAGCCCCCAGTACTTC
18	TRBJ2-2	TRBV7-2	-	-	CASSLDRPIGLHLGELFF	TGTGCCAGCAGCTTAGACCGACCGATAGGACTCCACTTAGGGGAGCTGTTTTTT
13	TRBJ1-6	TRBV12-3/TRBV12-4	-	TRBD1	CASRTGGYSPLHF	TGTGCCAGCAGGACAGGGGGTTATTCACCCCTCCACTTT
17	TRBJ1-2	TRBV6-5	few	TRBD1	CASRPRDSQPSNYGYTF	TGTGCCAGCAGGCCCCGGGACAGTCAACCCTCTAACTATGGCTACACCTTC
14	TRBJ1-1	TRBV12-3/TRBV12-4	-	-	CASSPRRGVAEAFF	TGTGCCAGCAGCCCCCGCAGGGGTGTCGCTGAAGCTTTCTTT
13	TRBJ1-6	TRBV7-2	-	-	CASSFRGKAPLHF	TGTGCCAGCAGCTTCAGGGGTAAGGCACCCCTCCACTTT
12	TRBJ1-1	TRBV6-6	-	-	CASSARGTEAFF	TGTGCCAGCAGTGCCCGGGGAACTGAAGCTTTCTTT
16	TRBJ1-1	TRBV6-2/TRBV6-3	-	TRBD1	CASSARDRGKGTEAFF	TGTGCCAGCAGCGCCCGGGACAGGGGGAAGGGCACTGAAGCTTTCTTT
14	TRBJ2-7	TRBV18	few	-	CASSPPAGFHEQYF	TGTGCCAGCTCACCACCGGCAGGATTCCACGAGCAGTACTTC
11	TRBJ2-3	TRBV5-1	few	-	CASRQADTQYF	TGCGCCAGCAGGCAAGCAGATACGCAGTATTTT
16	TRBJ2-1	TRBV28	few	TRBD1	CASSLSGGQGGNEQFF	TGTGCCAGCAGTTTATCTGGGGGACAGGGCGGGAATGAGCAGTTCTTC
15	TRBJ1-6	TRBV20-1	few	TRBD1	CSARAEGANNSPLHF	TGCAGTGCTAGAGCCGAGGGGGCAAATAATTCACCCCTCCACTTT
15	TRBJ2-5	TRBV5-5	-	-	CASSLGGATRETQYF	TGTGCCAGCAGCTTGGGTGGGGCGACCAGGGAGACCCAGTACTTC